This TCR beta chain originates from a study of blood T cells in healthy people across ages (dated by TCRdb to between 2015 and 2017). Some background on the complete study: In model experiments, roughly one uniquely barcoded TCR beta cDNA molecule per two T cells was captured by template switching. Using deep sequencing normalized with unique cDNA molecular identifiers, the study measured how TCR beta repertoire diversity changes with age. Four age groups were formed from the donors: young (average approximately 15 years), middle-aged (around 41), aged (about 62) and long-lived (around 82). Donors of different ages were randomly distributed across sequencing lanes to avoid experimental bias. The study analyzed two additional independent replicas of 1 million unique cDNA reads from the same blood draw for two donors, one aged 18 to 30 and one aged 80 or older. Broader findings and caveats from the paper: Estimates of total diversity based on one million sequenced T cells were regarded as lower bounds and as underestimates. As age increased, observed TCR beta diversity per million T cells dropped in a roughly linear way, and a significant reduction was already evident by age 40. Observed TCR beta diversity correlated strongly with the percentage of naive T cells measured by flow cytometry. Because donor CMV infection status was unknown, age-related changes in expanded clonotypes were potentially confounded. The long-lived group showed more naive CD4+ T cells, fewer expanded clones and increased TCR diversity than the aged group, suggesting age selection. Because profiling used bulk unsorted PBMCs, naive and antigen-experienced compartments could not be compared conclusively.

This clonotype was observed many times. What antigen it recognizes has not been identified. No base quality values were provided; no much bigger clone lies one nucleotide off. Library construction relied on 5' RACE. Sequencing relied on an Illumina HiSeq 2500. A second PCR of about 7 to 12 cycles was run with a J-beta primer mix and a sample-barcoded 5' primer. A template-switch 5' adaptor carrying 12 random nucleotides introduced a unique molecular identifier onto each TCR beta cDNA molecule. Each sample yielded at least 2.5 million CDR3-containing paired-end reads. All of the RNA was converted into first-strand cDNA using the Mint cDNA synthesis kit, with a TRBC-specific oligonucleotide serving as the primer. Following uracil-DNA glycosylase treatment, a first 18-cycle PCR with universal primers M1SS and BC2_uni_R was performed on all cDNA. The paper's data handling went like this. Each sample was normalized by randomly selecting 1 million high-quality reads, each carrying a distinct molecular identifier. Reads with shared molecular identifiers were discarded instead of being binned into consensus sequences. MiTCR, set to a Q25 quality threshold and the strictest error-elimination algorithm, was used for CDR3 identification, clonotype clustering and error correction. A nonparametric unseen species model with Euler transformation was used to estimate lower-bound total TCR beta diversity. TCRdb reran the public reads through fastp at Q25 and MiXCR, keeping productive beta chains. CDR3 protein duplicates are merged, each entry listing the most common genes and DNA. Clone size and V and J calls follow TCRdb, not the original study. A total of 1.5 million to 2 million distinct CDR3 sequences appear in this sample, roughly 52% of them only once. Clones ranked in the top ten supply over 2% of the sample.

The donors were under 40 Caucasian individuals from Russia, aged roughly 6 to 90 years, who were systemically healthy. Each donor gave roughly 9 milliliters of peripheral blood, drawn into EDTA-treated Vacutainer tubes. PBMCs were isolated by Ficoll-Paque density-gradient centrifugation, with at least 6 million obtained per sample. Trizol reagent was used to extract total RNA from the PBMCs, yielding at least 6 micrograms per sample. Naive CD45RAhigh/CD27high T cell percentages were measured by flow cytometry on a PBMC aliquot from every donor. The TCR was taken from a woman aged 40 to 49 in good health. The specimen sequenced was blood.

In nucleotide form, the sequence is TGTGCCAGCAGCTTAGCGCAGCAGACCCAGTACTTC. Its protein product is CASSLAQQTQYF. The chain links TRBV7-2 with TRBJ2-5, with the D gene too uncertain to name. Trimming takes 0 bases from V and 6 bases from J, and the germline ends sit 5 bases apart. Including cysteine and phenylalanine, the CDR3 has 12 amino acids. The only DNA kept is the CDR3, 36 bases in frame from the first base. As encoded in the germline V gene, CDR1 is SGHTA while CDR2 is FQGNSA.